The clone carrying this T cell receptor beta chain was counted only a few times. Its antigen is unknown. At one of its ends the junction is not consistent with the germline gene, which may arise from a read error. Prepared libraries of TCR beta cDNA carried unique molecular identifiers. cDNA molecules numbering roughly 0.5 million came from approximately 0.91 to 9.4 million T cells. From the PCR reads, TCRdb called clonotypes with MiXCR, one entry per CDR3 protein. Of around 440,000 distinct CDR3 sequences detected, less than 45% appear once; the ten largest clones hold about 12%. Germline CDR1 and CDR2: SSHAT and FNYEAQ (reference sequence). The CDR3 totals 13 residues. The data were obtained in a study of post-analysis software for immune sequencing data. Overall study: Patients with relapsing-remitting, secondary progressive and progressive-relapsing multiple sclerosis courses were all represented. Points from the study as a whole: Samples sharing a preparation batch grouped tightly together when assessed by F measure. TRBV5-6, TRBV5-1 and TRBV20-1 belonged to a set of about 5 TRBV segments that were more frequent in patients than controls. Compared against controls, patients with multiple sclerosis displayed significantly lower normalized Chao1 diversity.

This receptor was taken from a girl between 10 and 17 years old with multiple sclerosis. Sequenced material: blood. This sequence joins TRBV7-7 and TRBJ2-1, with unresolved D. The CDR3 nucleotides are TGTGCTAGCAGCCCGACAACCTGGAATGAGCAGTTCTTC. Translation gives CASSPTTWNEQFF.